This T cell receptor beta chain appears in the sequencing data of a study of beta chain features in type 1 diabetes. Overall study context: Sorted cells, roughly 100,000,000 in number, were examined across all samples.

The entirety of the isolated RNA underwent reverse transcription, so expressed TCRB transcripts were sequenced. The table came from immunoSEQ multiplex PCR; TCRdb's copy has only in-frame clones and leaves some out. The sample lists roughly 730,000 clones; roughly 13% were seen once. Trimming shortened V by 1 base and J by 14 bases, and 9 bases separated the two germline ends. The CDR3 runs to 12 residues. CDR1 and CDR2 from the germline V gene are MNHNS and SASEGT. Study-wide points: Using cDNA template may skew counts toward highly expressing activated cells. Researchers report that Type 1 diabetes patients had moderately but significantly shorter TCRB CDR3s across all four CD4+ subsets. The VDJ junctions of type 1 diabetes patients carried fewer insertions and more deletions.

In regard to this clone: Its target is unknown.

The chain employs TRBV6-1 and TRBJ1-6; no firm D call. The clonotype originates from a man aged 18 to 29 with type 1 diabetes. Sequencing was performed on naive CD4+ T cells from blood. The CDR3 reads CASSEDSVALHF. CDR3 coding DNA: TGTGCCAGCAGTGAAGATAGCGTGGCCCTCCACTTT.